The entry below gives a single T cell receptor beta chain sequence along with its context. Its antigen is currently unknown. Possible read error: a much larger clone is one base away. The entry originates in a study of response to subunit inactivated influenza vaccine. Study results and limitations: New T cells are recruited in small numbers by each seasonal influenza vaccination, according to the authors' suggestion.

The CDR3 runs to 11 residues. V lost 5 bases and J 6 bases, leaving 7 bases between the germline ends. Germline V lookup: CDR1 KGHDR, CDR2 SFDVKD. TCRdb reprocessed the RT-PCR reads with MiXCR, giving one entry per CDR3 protein. The table shows under 950,000 distinct CDR3 sequences, with roughly 20% occurring only once. The source was PBMCs from blood, collected around 5 days after vaccination. The receptor's source is a man between 50 and 59 years old who received an inactivated influenza vaccine. The gene calls are TRBV24-1 and TRBJ2-7; TRBD1 might be the D (6 bases). The CDR3 DNA sequence: TGTGCCACCAGTGCAGGGGTCGAGCAGTACTTC. It translates to CATSAGVEQYF.